A single sample gave rise to the 15 T cell receptor beta chains below, sequenced in a study of T cell changes during pregnancy in multiple sclerosis. Sequenced by immunoSEQ multiplex PCR; TCRdb stores in-frame clones only, minus some. This table holds about 73,000 clones, over 80% found once. The starting material was peripheral blood, obtained in the third trimester of pregnancy. Every receptor here comes from a female donor in good health, enrolled as a control in a pregnancy study.

This chain links TRBV15 with TRBJ2-4; the D gene is possibly TRBD2 (7 bases). The CDR3 is 17 amino acids. Germline CDR1 and CDR2: LNHNV and YYDKDF (reference sequence). V was cut by 6 bases and J by 0 bases, with 18 bases left in between. The CDR3 DNA reads TGTGCCACCAGTCGGGGAGGGGGGGCGATAGCCAAAAACATTCAGTACTTC. It specifies CATSRGGGAIAKNIQYF. The full variable domain, in which reference TRBV15 and TRBJ2-4 provide the parts outside the CDR3, is DAMVIQNPRYQVTQFGKPVTLSCSQTLNHNVMYWYQQKSSQAPKLLFHYYDKDFNNEADTPDNFQSRRPNTSFCFLDIRSPGLGDTAMYLCATSRGGGAIAKNIQYFGAGTRLSVL.

The chain couples TRBV29-1 to TRBJ2-3; 7 nucleotides agree with TRBD2. The CDR3 runs to 13 residues. V was pared by 4 bases and J by 4 bases, with 5 bases of the junction left unmatched. The germline gives CDR1 SQVTM, CDR2 ANQGSEA. The CDR3 spells CSVAAGVADTQYF. The CDR3 DNA sequence: TGCAGCGTTGCTGCGGGAGTGGCAGATACGCAGTATTTT.

V and J are TRBV27 and TRBJ1-3, with a tentative D call TRBD1 (6 bases). Trimming took 6 bases from V and 6 from J, leaving 18 bases between them. This CDR3 has 15 residues. Germline values: CDR1 MNHEY, CDR2 SMNVEV (reference sequence). In DNA, the CDR3 is TGTGCCAGCAGACCCGAACAGGGAAGAATAAACACCATATATTTT. Translation: CASRPEQGRINTIYF.

The V call is TRBV2, the J call TRBJ2-1, with 8 nucleotides matching TRBD2. The germline CDR1 and CDR2 sequences are SNHLY and FYNNEI. The CDR3 is made up of 15 amino acids. V was clipped by 1 base and J by 7 bases; unmatched bases: 6. The CDR3 sequence: CASSEEGLVRNEQFF. The DNA of the CDR3 is TGTGCCAGCAGTGAAGAGGGACTAGTACGGAATGAGCAGTTCTTC.

The chain links TRBV7-3 to TRBJ2-3; D might be TRBD2 (5 bases). This CDR3 has 14 residues. CDR1 is SGHTA, CDR2 FQGTGA, per germline. V shed 3 bases and J shed 1 base, with 8 bases lying between them. DNA of the CDR3: TGTGCCAGCAGCTTGAACGGGGGCACAGATACGCAGTATTTT. Translated, it gives CASSLNGGTDTQYF. The variable domain in full, with the rest retrieved from reference TRBV7-3 and TRBJ2-3, is GAGVSQTPSNKVTEKGKYVELRCDPISGHTALYWYRQSLGQGPEFLIYFQGTGAADDSGLPNDRFFAVRPEGSVSTLKIQRTERGDSAVYLCASSLNGGTDTQYFGPGTRLTVL.

The chain joins TRBV7-9 to TRBJ2-7; 12 bases agree with TRBD2. V dropped 5 bases and J dropped 1; count of bases not matched to a gene: 3. The CDR3 runs 15 residues. Germline CDR1 is SEHNR and CDR2 is FQNEAQ (reference sequence). The CDR3 DNA reads TGTGCCAGCAGCCTTGGACTAGCGGGGTCCTACGAGCAGTACTTC. Translating it yields CASSLGLAGSYEQYF.

On this clone: At one end, the junction sequence differs from germline, possibly due to a read error. This chain connects TRBV7-2 to TRBJ2-3; D gene unclear. The CDR3 covers 13 residues. CDR1 is SGHTA and CDR2 is FQGNSA in the germline V gene. The CDR3 DNA sequence: TGCGCCAGCAGCTTTGAGTTCACAGATACGCAGTATTTT. Translating it yields CASSFEFTDTQYF.

The genes are TRBV28 and TRBJ2-5, with 8 bases lining up with TRBD2. This CDR3 is built from 13 residues. The ends lost 9 bases at V and 0 bases at J; junction bases unmatched: 3. The germline CDR1 and CDR2 sequences are MDHEN and SYDVKM. Here the CDR3 reads CASRGGNQETQYF. The DNA for the CDR3 is TGTGCCAGTCGGGGGGGAAACCAAGAGACCCAGTACTTC.

The J gene is TRBJ1-2, the V gene TRBV30; D gene ambiguous. Germline V CDR1 and CDR2: GTSNPN, SVGIG (reference sequence). The length of the CDR3 is 11 residues. V lost 3 bases and J lost 6, with 8 bases in between. The CDR3 coding sequence is TGTGCCTGGAGGAGGGTGGATGGCTACACCTTC. This sequence encodes CAWRRVDGYTF. Full variable domain (missing parts from reference TRBV30 and TRBJ1-2): SQTIHQWPATLVQPVGSPLSLECTVEGTSNPNLYWYRQAAGRGLQLLFYSVGIGQISSEVPQNLSASRPQDRQFILSSKKLLLSDSGFYLCAWRRVDGYTFGSGTRLTVV.

The J gene is TRBJ1-1, the V gene TRBV28; TRBD1 aligns across 7 bases. The V gene end was trimmed by 1 base and the J gene end by 4 bases; junction bases not matched to a gene: 6. The germline V gene has CDR1 MDHEN and CDR2 SYDVKM. The CDR3 is 15 amino acids. CDR3 amino acids: CASSLLKGASTEAFF. CDR3 coding DNA: TGTGCCAGCAGTTTATTGAAGGGGGCGAGCACTGAAGCTTTCTTT.

The chain links TRBV7-9 to TRBJ1-2; tentatively, D is TRBD1 (5 bases). Germline V lookup: CDR1 SEHNR, CDR2 FQNEAQ (reference sequence). The CDR3 runs 14 residues. Trimming cost V 2 bases and J 7 bases, with 14 bases left between them. The chain's CDR3 is CASSLTDTASGYTF. DNA for the CDR3: TGTGCCAGCAGCTTAACGGACACGGCCAGTGGCTACACCTTC.

The chain has TRBV9 and TRBJ2-3; D may be TRBD2 (5 bases). V shed 4 bases and J shed 0 bases, with 9 bases lying between them. Germline V gene lookup returns CDR1 SGDLS and CDR2 YYNGEE. The CDR3 runs to 14 residues. The CDR3 DNA sequence: TGTGCCAGCAGCCTAGCAGTTAGCACAGATACGCAGTATTTT. Translated, it gives CASSLAVSTDTQYF.

The chain joins TRBV5-3 to TRBJ2-7, with 10 nucleotides matching TRBD2. TRBV5-3 is designated an ORF whose function remains uncertain. The CDR3 contains 14 residues. After removal of 4 bases from V and 7 bases from J, the junction contained 8 bases not matched to a gene. The CDR3 loop is CARSRASGRKEQYF. The DNA for the CDR3 is TGTGCCAGAAGCCGGGCTAGCGGGAGAAAGGAGCAGTACTTC.

V and J are TRBV13 and TRBJ2-5; TRBD1 is a possible D gene (6 bases). Germline V gene sequence: CDR1 PRHDT, CDR2 FYEKMQ (reference sequence). Between the trimmed V and J ends, which lost 4 bases and 2 bases, there was a span of 14 bases. The CDR3 contains 15 residues. CDR3 protein: CASSSWGRGQETQYF. The CDR3 nucleotides read TGTGCCAGCAGCTCTTGGGGCAGGGGACAAGAGACCCAGTACTTC.

This chain links TRBV28 with TRBJ2-5; D call uncertain. CDR1 and CDR2 from the germline V gene are MDHEN and SYDVKM. This CDR3 contains 11 residues. V dropped 3 bases and J dropped 6 bases, with 5 bases sitting between them. CDR3 amino acids: CASSLRKTQYF. In DNA, the CDR3 is TGTGCCAGCAGTTTGCGGAAGACCCAGTACTTC.